This entry is about one T cell receptor beta chain. Its recognized antigen is unknown. No base-level quality is on record; no much larger clone is a single base apart. CD4+CD127+ cells were sorted as the conventional CD4 T cell population. The healthy donors who provided the control samples were not related to the patients. Sorting of Tconv and Treg cells intended for TCRbeta sequencing was performed on a FACSAria flow cytometer. The sorted cells went into 5-ml round-bottom polystyrene tubes, and the dry cell pellets were then frozen at -80 degrees C until sequencing. The sample is drawn from a study of B cell selection in AIRE deficiency (dated by TCRdb to between 2018 and 2020). With regard to the full study: A comparison of TCRbeta repertoires of sorted blood CD4+ conventional T cells and regulatory T cells was made between AIRE-deficient patients and healthy controls. The TCR-sequenced cohort comprised roughly five AIRE-deficient APECED patients and roughly five healthy control donors.

The trim is 1 base for V and 7 bases for J, with a gap of 13 bases between the germline ends. From the cysteine through the phenylalanine, the CDR3 covers 14 amino acids. Here the CDR3 DNA is all that survives: 42 bases in frame from base 1. The germline V gene encodes CDR1 MGHRA and CDR2 YSYEKL. TCRbeta chain sequencing was performed with the immunoSEQ platform. Per the original workflow: When conventional T cell repertoires were pooled, patients gave about 11x10^4 distinct in-frame TCRbeta sequences, while healthy donors gave approximately 1.3x10^5. Public Treg TCRbeta sequences were defined as those shared by two or more individuals and were then searched for in Tconv repertoires. Differences between groups were assessed using Mann-Whitney U tests with Bonferroni-Dunn correction in GraphPad Prism 7.03. TCRdb obtained this table from immuneACCESS and retained in-frame rearrangements with V and J assigned. These tables miss some clones; where compared with another copy, unresolved V genes account for less than half of the shortfall, and the remainder is unexplained. The V and J calls and clone size come from that table; D and trimming were worked out from the DNA. Within this sample are 20,000 to 30,000 clones, with 96% of them counted one time only. Around 0.17% of the sample belongs to the ten largest clones.

Summary of the overall study and its limitations: Shared Treg sequences had shorter CDR3s, reflecting a bias toward rearrangements with few non-templated nucleotide insertions. Roughly 32% of the Treg TCRbeta sequences shared among healthy donors were found in patient Tconv cells, which suggests that Treg-biased clones were diverted into the Tconv compartment. In terms of TCRBV gene usage, CDR3 length and TCR diversity, Tconv and Treg cells from AIRE-deficient patients looked similar to Tconv and Treg cells from healthy donors. Only TCRbeta chains were sequenced; around 40% of shared healthy-donor Treg sequences also occurred in healthy Tconv, possibly because of differing TCRalpha chains. Of over 3,000 shared Treg TCRbeta sequences, approximately 30% were shared only among healthy donors and around 10% only among patients, suggesting less efficient Treg selection without AIRE.

The sequence links TRBV4-1 to TRBJ1-1; a confident D gene designation cannot be given. This TCR derives from a human donor in good health. Sequences were obtained from CD4+CD127+ conventional T cells sorted from PBMCs. The DNA sequence is given as TGCGCCAGCAGCCAAGGGGAGCTGCTTGGTGAAGCTTTCTTT. Its amino acids are CASSQGELLGEAFF.